The clone carrying this T cell receptor (beta chain) was seen only a few times. With 60 Vbeta and 13 Jbeta primers, the PCR was carried out. Some clones are missing from TCRdb's copy, which holds only in-frame ones; the method was immunoSEQ multiplex PCR. The table includes 100,000 to 150,000 clones, around 73% detected once. This specimen belongs to a study of cytomegalovirus exposure and HLA in healthy donors. This CDR3 has 15 residues. Source material: PBMCs. The receptor was isolated from a female donor in good health and CMV-seronegative. The chain uses TRBV1 and TRBJ2-7; the D call of TRBD1 is as the table states it, not checked on the DNA. TRBV1 is given as a pseudogene. In nucleotides, the CDR3 is TGCACCAGCAGCCAGTACAGGGGGCTATCCTACGAGCAGTACTTC. Its translation is CTSSQYRGLSYEQYF.